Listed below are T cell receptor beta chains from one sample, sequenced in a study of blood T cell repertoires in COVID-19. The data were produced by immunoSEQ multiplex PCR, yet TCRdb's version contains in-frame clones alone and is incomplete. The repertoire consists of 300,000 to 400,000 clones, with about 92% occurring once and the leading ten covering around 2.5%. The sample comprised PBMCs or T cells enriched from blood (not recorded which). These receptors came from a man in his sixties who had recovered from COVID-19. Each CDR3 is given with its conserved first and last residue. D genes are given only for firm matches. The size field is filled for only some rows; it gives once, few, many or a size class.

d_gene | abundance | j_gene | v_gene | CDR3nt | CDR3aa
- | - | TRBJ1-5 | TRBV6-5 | TGTGCCAGCATGAACCCCCCCTTGGGCCATCAGCCCCAGCATTTT | CASMNPPLGHQPQHF
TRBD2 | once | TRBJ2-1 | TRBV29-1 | TGCAGCGTTGGATTCCTAGCGGGGGCTAACGACAATGAGCAGTTCTTC | CSVGFLAGANDNEQFF
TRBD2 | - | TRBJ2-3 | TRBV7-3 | TGTGCCAGCAGCGCTAGCGGAGGGAGCACAGATACGCAGTATTTT | CASSASGGSTDTQYF
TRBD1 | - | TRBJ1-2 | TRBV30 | TGTGCCAGTGCAGGGGGCCTCTATGGCTACACCTTC | CASAGGLYGYTF
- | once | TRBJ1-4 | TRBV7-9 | TGTGCCAGCAGCTTACCACAGAATGAAAAACTGTTTTTT | CASSLPQNEKLFF
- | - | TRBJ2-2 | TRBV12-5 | TGTGCTAGTGGTTTCTTCGCGAGGAGTACCGGGGAGCTGTTTTTT | CASGFFARSTGELFF
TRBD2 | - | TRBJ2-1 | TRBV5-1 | TGCGCCAGCAGCGGGACTAGCGGTGTAAATGAGCAGTTCTTC | CASSGTSGVNEQFF
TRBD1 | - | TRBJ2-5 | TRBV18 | TGTGCCAGCTCCCAGAGGACAGGGCCATGGGAGACCCAGTACTTC | CASSQRTGPWETQYF
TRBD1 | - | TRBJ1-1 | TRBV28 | TGTGCCAGCAGTGACCACAGGGGGCTTAGCGCTGAAGCTTTCTTT | CASSDHRGLSAEAFF
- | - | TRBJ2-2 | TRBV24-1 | TGTGCCACCAGTGATTCTTTTCGCGGCGGGGAGCTGTTTTTT | CATSDSFRGGELFF
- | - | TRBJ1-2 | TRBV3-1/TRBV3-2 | TGTGCCAGCAGCCAAGATACGGGGATCTATGGCTACACCTTC | CASSQDTGIYGYTF
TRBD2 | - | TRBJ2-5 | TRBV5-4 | TGTGCCAGCAGCTTGGGTTCGCTAGCGGGAGAGGAGAAAGAGACCCAGTACTTC | CASSLGSLAGEEKETQYF
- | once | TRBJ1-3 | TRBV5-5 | TGTGCCAGCAGCCTAGCAGAAATGGGTGGAAACACCATATATTTT | CASSLAEMGGNTIYF
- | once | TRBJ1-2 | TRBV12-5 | TGTGCTAGTGGTTTGGAGCCTAGGAATGGCTACACCTTC | CASGLEPRNGYTF
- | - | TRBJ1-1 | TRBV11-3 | TGTGCCAGCAGCTTCGGACTTGAAGCTTTCTTT | CASSFGLEAFF
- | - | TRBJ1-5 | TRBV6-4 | TGTGCCAGCAGTGGTCGGGGGGCCCTAGATAGCAATCAGCCCCAGCATTTT | CASSGRGALDSNQPQHF
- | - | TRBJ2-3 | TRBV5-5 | TGTGCCAGCAGCAGGCAGGGTTCGATGACAGATACGCAGTATTTT | CASSRQGSMTDTQYF
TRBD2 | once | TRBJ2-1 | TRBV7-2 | TGTGCCAGCAGCTCGTCTAGCGGGAGATTTAGCTCTTACAATGAGCAGTTCTTC | CASSSSSGRFSSYNEQFF
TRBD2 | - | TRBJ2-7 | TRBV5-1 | TGCGCCAGCAGCTTAGTAGCGGGAGTGTACGAGCAGTACTTC | CASSLVAGVYEQYF
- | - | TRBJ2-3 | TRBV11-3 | TGTGCCAGCAGCCGGGGGGCGGATACGCAGTATTTT | CASSRGADTQYF